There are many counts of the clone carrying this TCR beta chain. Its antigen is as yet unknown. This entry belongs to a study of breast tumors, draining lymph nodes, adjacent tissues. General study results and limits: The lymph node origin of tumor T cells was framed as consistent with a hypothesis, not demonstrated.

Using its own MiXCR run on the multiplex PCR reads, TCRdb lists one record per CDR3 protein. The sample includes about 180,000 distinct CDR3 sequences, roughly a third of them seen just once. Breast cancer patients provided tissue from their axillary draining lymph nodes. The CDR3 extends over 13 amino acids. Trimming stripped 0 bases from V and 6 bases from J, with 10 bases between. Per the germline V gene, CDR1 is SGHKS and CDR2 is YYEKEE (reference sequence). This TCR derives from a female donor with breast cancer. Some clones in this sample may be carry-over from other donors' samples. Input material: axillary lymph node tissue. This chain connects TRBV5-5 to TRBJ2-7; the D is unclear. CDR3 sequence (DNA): TGTGCCAGCAGCTTGGAAGGGTTTGGCGAGCAGTACTTC. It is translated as CASSLEGFGEQYF.